This TCR beta chain was captured in a study of T cell responses to AZD1222 COVID-19 vaccine. This table comes from immunoSEQ multiplex PCR, and its TCRdb copy is limited to in-frame clones, with some not included. The sample has about 82,000 clones; around 90% are singletons. The CDR3 is made up of 16 amino acids. CDR1 is MNHNS, CDR2 SASEGT, per germline. Trimming stripped 3 bases from V and 0 bases from J, with 12 bases between. Sequenced material: peripheral blood, taken 28 days after the second AZD1222 dose. The sequence came from an adult who received the AZD1222 COVID-19 vaccine. The V gene is TRBV6-1, the J gene TRBJ2-4; D is possibly TRBD2 (5 bases). CDR3 nucleotides: TGTGCCAGCAGTGATGGAAGGGAGCTAGCCAAAAACATTCAGTACTTC. This gives the protein CASSDGRELAKNIQYF.